This T cell receptor (beta chain) derives from a study of CXCR3-negative and CXCR3-positive naive CD8 T cells (dated by TCRdb to about 2019). As for the study more broadly: Roughly 150 million TRB reads were obtained in total, roughly 1.5 +/- 0.3 million reads per library. Data from fewer than 12 donors, pooled across two independent experiments, went into the diversity and physicochemical repertoire analyses. For the TRBV-TRBJ cluster analysis, the naive subsets came from roughly 5 donors, while the memory cells came from 3 donors. The paper as a whole reports these results and caveats: Because surface CD5, which has been linked to self-reactivity in mice, was comparable between naive subsets, TCR interaction strength was also inferred from TRB CDR3 physicochemical properties. Comparably high repertoire diversity was found in both naive subsets, whereas much lower repertoire diversity was found in memory CD8+ T cells. TRBV-TRBJ usage was similar between naive CXCR3-negative and CXCR3-positive cells from the same donor, while memory cells showed distinct patterns. Compared with CXCR3-negative naive cells, CXCR3-positive naive cells had TRB CDR3s with higher hydrophobicity (lower Kidera factor 4), lower energy, and higher strength and volume indices. Freshly isolated PBMCs were used for most assays because CXCR3 expression partially decreased after cryopreservation.

Each CD8+ T cell subset was flow-sorted in triplicate, and 250,000 to 350,000 cells per subset were placed directly into RLT lysis buffer. To keep memory contaminants out, a stringent definition of naive CD8+ T cells was applied: CD45RO-CCR7+CD27+CD95-. Using standard density gradient centrifugation, peripheral blood mononuclear cells were isolated from buffy coats. A FACSAria III was used to flow-sort naive CD8+ T cells into CXCR3-negative and CXCR3-positive populations. Total RNA was extracted from sorted cells with an RNeasy Mini Kit. The CDR3, cysteine through phenylalanine, is 15 amino acids long. No DNA sequence is on record. The germline V gene supplies CDR1 MGHRA and CDR2 YSYEKL. The run used a NextSeq 550. The Human TCR Profiling Kit (MiLaboratory) was used to make UMI-labeled 5' RACE TRB cDNA libraries. The full amount of extracted RNA was used for cDNA synthesis, and the full amount of resulting cDNA was used for PCR amplification. Libraries were prepared in parallel using an identical number of PCR cycles. In the original analysis: With a minimum of two reads required per UMI, MIGEC and MiXCR pulled out about 50,000 +/- 10,000 unique UMI-labeled TRB cDNA molecules from each library. An average of around 40,000 +/- 10,000 functional in-frame TRB CDR3 nucleotide clonotypes without stop codons was found per library. After each sample was downsampled to 5000 UMI-labeled TRB molecules, VDJtools was used to calculate diversity metrics such as normalized Shannon-Wiener and Chao1. For the central five CDR3 residues, VDJtools calculated physicochemical properties weighted by clonotype size, namely interaction energy, strength, volume and Kidera factor 4. Based on TCRdb reprocessing of the reads, there is one entry per CDR3 protein sequence, and DNA is missing. None of the V and J calls come from the authors' own analysis; TCRdb made them. The sample table records 100,000 to 150,000 distinct CDR3 sequences. The ten largest make up 0.41% of the sample.

Remarks on this clonotype: The antigen it recognizes is unknown.

This sequence uses TRBV4-1 and TRBJ2-7. The origin of this receptor is a human donor in good health. Some clones in this sample may be carry-over from other donors' samples. Sample: naive CXCR3+ CD8+ T cells from blood. This sample's cell subset or site label indicates: CD45RO-CCR7+CD27+CD95- naive CD8+ T cells expressing CXCR3 (TNR3+). For the CDR3, the sequence is CASSQILTEVYEQYF.